This is a list of T cell receptor beta chains from one sample in a study of vaccination and CD4 T cells after COVID-19. No antigen is known for these receptors. A single record per CDR3 protein comes from TCRdb applying MiXCR to the PCR reads. This table holds about 18,000 distinct CDR3 sequences, 45% to 65% found once. Sequenced input: CD4+ T cells from blood, cultured in vitro. These receptors all stem from a human donor who had recovered from COVID-19. The CDR3 runs from the conserved cysteine through the conserved F or W. D genes are given only for firm matches. Expanded clones are given a class, and other clones once, few, many or no size at all.

-,-,TRBV19,TRBJ1-1,TGTGCCAGTAGTATGACGGGGCAGAACACTGAAGCTTTCTTT,CASSMTGQNTEAFF
-,TRBD1,TRBV6-1,TRBJ2-5,TGTGCCAGCAGCCACAGGGGTGAAGAGACCCAGTACTTC,CASSHRGEETQYF
few,-,TRBV3-1,TRBJ1-2,TGTGCCAGCAGCCAAGTGCGAGGGGAGGGTGGCTACACCTTC,CASSQVRGEGGYTF
once,-,TRBV19,TRBJ2-1,TGTGCCAGTAGGGAACTTAGCTATGGTGAGCAGTTCTTC,CASRELSYGEQFF
-,-,TRBV20-1,TRBJ1-1,TGCAGTGCTAATCGTCCAGGGGCACTTAACACTGAAGCTTTCTTT,CSANRPGALNTEAFF
-,TRBD2,TRBV4-1,TRBJ2-2,TGCGCCAGCAGCCAAGGCCCCGCGGGGAGGGAGGAGCTGTTTTTT,CASSQGPAGREELFF
-,TRBD1,TRBV10-2,TRBJ1-5,TGCGCCAGCAGCGGACAGGACGCAACGCCCCAGCATTTT,CASSGQDATPQHF
few,-,TRBV21-1,TRBJ2-5,TGTGCCAGCAGCATTAGGGGAGGGCTCGCGACCCAGTACTTC,CASSIRGGLATQYF
-,TRBD1,TRBV20-1,TRBJ1-2,TGCAGTGCTAGGGACAGGGGTTCAGGCTACACCTTC,CSARDRGSGYTF
-,-,TRBV6-1,TRBJ2-7,TGTGCCAGCAGCCCGAGGGGGTCGGGCGAGCAGTACTTC,CASSPRGSGEQYF
-,TRBD1,TRBV10-3,TRBJ2-2,TGTGCCATCAGTGGGACAGGGGTTAACACCGGGGAGCTGTTTTTT,CAISGTGVNTGELFF
few,-,TRBV2,TRBJ2-3,TGTGCCAGCCGGGATCGGGGGGATACGCAGTATTTT,CASRDRGDTQYF
few,-,TRBV30,TRBJ1-1,TGTGCCTGGAGTATAGCGGGAAACACTGAAGCTTTCTTT,CAWSIAGNTEAFF
-,-,TRBV6-1,TRBJ1-6,TGTGCCAGCAGCGAGGCGGATCCCAGCTCCTATAATTCACCCCTCCACTTT,CASSEADPSSYNSPLHF
few,-,TRBV6-5,TRBJ1-5,TGTGCCAGCAGTTCGGAGGGTCCGCGTCAGCCCCAGCATTTT,CASSSEGPRQPQHF
once,-,TRBV11-2,TRBJ2-5,TGTGCCAGCAGCCAAGGGACTGCGGCCCGCGAGACCCAGTACTTC,CASSQGTAARETQYF
few,TRBD1,TRBV5-4,TRBJ1-1,TGTGCCAGCAGCCCTAGGACAGGGGTGAACACTGAAGCTTTCTTT,CASSPRTGVNTEAFF
-,-,TRBV6-2/TRBV6-3,TRBJ1-2,TGTGCCAGCAGTTACCTAATGGTTGGAGGCTACACCTTC,CASSYLMVGGYTF
-,-,TRBV9,TRBJ2-7,TGTGCCAGCAGCGCAGGACGGAGCTCCTACGAGCAGTACTTC,CASSAGRSSYEQYF
-,TRBD1,TRBV27,TRBJ2-7,TGTGCCAGCAGTTTGAGAATCCTAAGACAGGGGCCCTGGGAGCAGTACTTC,CASSLRILRQGPWEQYF
few,TRBD1,TRBV5-1,TRBJ1-1,TGCGCCAGCAGCCTTAACAGGGGTTTGTACACTGAAGCTTTCTTT,CASSLNRGLYTEAFF
few,TRBD1,TRBV5-1,TRBJ2-7,TGCGCCAGCAGCTTGGGACAGGGAAGACACGAGCAGTACTTC,CASSLGQGRHEQYF
-,-,TRBV5-1,TRBJ2-3,TGCGCCAGCAGCTTACGACAAGCCGCAGATACGCAGTATTTT,CASSLRQAADTQYF
-,-,TRBV4-2,TRBJ1-2,TGTGCCAGCAGCCAAGAACCGGGCCGTTCCAACTATGGCTACACCTTC,CASSQEPGRSNYGYTF
few,-,TRBV24-1,TRBJ2-7,TGTGCCACCAGTGATTTGCCCGGGACGGTCGGGCCAGACTACGAGCAGTACTTC,CATSDLPGTVGPDYEQYF
few,-,TRBV2,TRBJ2-7,TGTGCCAGCAGTAGATTTAGCTACGAGCAGTACTTC,CASSRFSYEQYF